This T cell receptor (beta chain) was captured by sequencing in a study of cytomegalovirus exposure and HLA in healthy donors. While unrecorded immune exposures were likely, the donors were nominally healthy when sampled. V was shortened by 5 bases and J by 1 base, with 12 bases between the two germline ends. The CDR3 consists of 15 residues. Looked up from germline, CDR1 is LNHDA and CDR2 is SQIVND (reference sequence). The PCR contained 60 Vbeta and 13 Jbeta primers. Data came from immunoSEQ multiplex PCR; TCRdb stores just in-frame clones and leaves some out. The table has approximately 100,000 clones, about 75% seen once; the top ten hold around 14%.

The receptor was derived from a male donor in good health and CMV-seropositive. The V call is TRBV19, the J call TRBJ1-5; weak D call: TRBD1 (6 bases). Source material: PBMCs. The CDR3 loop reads CASSAQGQSNQPQHF. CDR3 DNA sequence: TGTGCCAGTAGTGCCCAGGGGCAGAGCAATCAGCCCCAGCATTTT.